The rows below give T cell receptor beta chains drawn from one sample of a study of blood T cell repertoires in COVID-19. Clones were sequenced by immunoSEQ multiplex PCR, and TCRdb holds only the in-frame ones, with some missing. The sample includes more than 200,000 clones, about 85% of them seen just once. Sequencing was carried out using peripheral blood. The receptors originated from an elderly woman with acute or convalescent COVID-19. CDR3s include the opening cysteine and the closing phenylalanine or tryptophan. Each record gives: D gene, V gene, J gene, clone size, CDR3 protein, CDR3 DNA. A D gene is named only where the DNA matches it firmly. Expanded clones get a size class; other rows say once, few or many, or leave the size out.

-	TRBV10-1	TRBJ2-1	-	CASSLTDNEQFF	TGCGCCAGCAGCCTAACAGACAATGAGCAGTTCTTC
-	TRBV28	TRBJ1-5	-	CASSPQSQPQHF	TGTGCCAGCAGCCCGCAGTCCCAGCCCCAGCATTTT
TRBD2	TRBV6-5	TRBJ2-1	-	CASSWTSGSNEQFF	TGTGCCAGCAGTTGGACTAGCGGAAGCAATGAGCAGTTCTTC
TRBD1	TRBV4-2	TRBJ1-2	once	CASSQVGTGGSGYTF	TGTGCCAGCAGCCAGGTAGGGACAGGGGGAAGTGGCTACACCTTC
-	TRBV4-1	TRBJ2-1	-	CASSQDGLHEQFF	TGCGCCAGCAGCCAGGATGGACTTCATGAGCAGTTCTTC
-	TRBV27	TRBJ2-2	-	CASSSLNTGELFF	TGTGCCAGCAGTTCTTTGAACACCGGGGAGCTGTTTTTT
-	TRBV5-1	TRBJ2-7	once	CASRQSGYEQYF	TGCGCCAGCAGACAATCGGGGTACGAGCAGTACTTC
TRBD2	TRBV5-4	TRBJ2-1	few	CASSLGIVSGSGDEQFF	TGTGCCAGCAGCTTGGGAATCGTTAGCGGGAGTGGCGATGAGCAGTTCTTC
-	TRBV11-3	TRBJ2-1	-	CASSSSIGHQREQFF	TGTGCCAGCAGCTCATCCATAGGGCACCAGCGGGAGCAGTTCTTC
TRBD2	TRBV5-4	TRBJ2-3	-	CASSFALAGGDTQYF	TGTGCCAGCAGCTTTGCTCTAGCGGGAGGAGATACGCAGTATTTT
-	TRBV3-1/TRBV3-2	TRBJ2-7	-	CASSQVLYEQYF	TGTGCCAGCAGCCAAGTATTATACGAGCAGTACTTC
TRBD2	TRBV6-1	TRBJ2-3	-	CASSESLAGTDTQYF	TGTGCCAGCAGTGAAAGTCTAGCGGGCACAGATACGCAGTATTTT
TRBD2	TRBV18	TRBJ2-3	once	CASSPSTSGEYTQYF	TGTGCCAGCTCACCCTCCACTAGCGGGGAGTATACGCAGTATTTT
-	TRBV2	TRBJ1-5	few	CASSEAGGPIQPQHF	TGTGCCAGCAGTGAAGCCGGCGGGCCAATTCAGCCCCAGCATTTT
-	TRBV3-1/TRBV3-2	TRBJ2-7	-	CASSQGLAAYEQYF	TGTGCCAGCAGCCAAGGTCTGGCGGCCTACGAGCAGTACTTC
-	TRBV7-9	TRBJ1-1	-	CASSLAGPGRNTEAFF	TGTGCCAGCAGCTTAGCGGGCCCGGGGAGGAACACTGAAGCTTTCTTT
-	TRBV9	TRBJ1-1	-	CASSWALNTEAFF	TGTGCCAGCAGCTGGGCCTTGAACACTGAAGCTTTCTTT
TRBD2	TRBV5-4	TRBJ2-1	-	CASSLGGTSGWVNEQFF	TGTGCCAGCAGCTTGGGGGGGACTAGCGGGTGGGTTAATGAGCAGTTCTTC
-	TRBV9	TRBJ2-2	-	CASSLPGGRPGELFF	TGTGCCAGCAGCCTCCCTGGCGGTCGCCCCGGGGAGCTGTTTTTT
-	TRBV3-1/TRBV3-2	TRBJ1-2	-	CASSQTGSYGYTF	TGTGCCAGCAGCCAAACAGGGAGCTATGGCTACACCTTC
-	TRBV15	TRBJ2-5	-	CATSSERGRETQYF	TGTGCCACCAGCTCCGAAAGGGGTCGGGAGACCCAGTACTTC
-	TRBV7-2	TRBJ2-2	few	CASSLKQANTGELFF	TGTGCCAGCAGCTTAAAGCAGGCGAACACCGGGGAGCTGTTTTTT
TRBD1	TRBV27	TRBJ1-1	-	CASSSQTGGVAEAFF	TGTGCCAGCAGTTCGCAGACAGGGGGCGTCGCTGAAGCTTTCTTT
-	TRBV27	TRBJ2-3	-	CASRLARGTDTQYF	TGTGCCAGCAGATTAGCCAGGGGCACAGATACGCAGTATTTT
TRBD2	TRBV19	TRBJ2-2	once	CASSILGGDTGELFF	TGTGCCAGTAGTATTCTGGGGGGGGACACCGGGGAGCTGTTTTTT
TRBD2	TRBV18	TRBJ2-5	-	CASTPGLAGGQETQYF	TGTGCCAGCACACCGGGACTAGCGGGGGGCCAAGAGACCCAGTACTTC
-	TRBV6-5	TRBJ1-4	-	CASSPWQGGNEKLFF	TGTGCCAGCAGTCCCTGGCAGGGTGGGAATGAAAAACTGTTTTTT
TRBD2	TRBV19	TRBJ2-1	-	CASSRTRSSYNEQFF	TGTGCCAGTAGCAGGACTAGGAGCTCCTACAATGAGCAGTTCTTC
-	TRBV5-4	TRBJ1-6	-	CASRKIQDSYNSPLHF	TGTGCCAGCAGAAAGATACAGGACTCCTATAATTCACCCCTCCACTTT
TRBD1	TRBV5-4	TRBJ2-2	-	CASSSENRGAGELFF	TGTGCCAGCAGCTCAGAAAACAGGGGCGCCGGGGAGCTGTTTTTT
TRBD2	TRBV11-2	TRBJ2-3	-	CASSLRTSGRSTDTQYF	TGTGCCAGCAGCTTAAGGACTAGCGGGAGGAGCACAGATACGCAGTATTTT
TRBD2	TRBV19	TRBJ2-1	-	CASSIDREGREQFF	TGTGCCAGTAGTATAGACCGGGAGGGCCGGGAGCAGTTCTTC